This passage covers 8 T cell receptor beta chains from one sample sequenced in a study of cytomegalovirus exposure and HLA in healthy donors. TCRdb keeps only in-frame clones here, not all; method: immunoSEQ multiplex PCR. The sample lists some 110,000 clones, about nine tenths occurring once. The specimen was PBMCs. The receptors derive from a man aged 18 to 30 in good health and CMV-seropositive.

The chain is built from TRBV2 and TRBJ1-5, with D tentatively TRBD1 (5 bases). The CDR3 is 14 amino acids. Trimming took off 5 bases at V and 3 bases at J, with 11 bases between the two ends. Germline V lookup: CDR1 SNHLY, CDR2 FYNNEI. CDR3 sequence (DNA): TGTGCCAGCAGTACCCAGGGAAACAATCAGCCCCAGCATTTT. This sequence encodes CASSTQGNNQPQHF.

The rearrangement joins TRBV6-5 to TRBJ1-2; D is ambiguous. The CDR3 spans 15 residues. Germline loops: CDR1 MNHEY, CDR2 SVGAGI. With 5 bases removed from V and 4 bases from J, the gap between germline ends came to 17 bases. In nucleotides, the CDR3 is TGTGCCAGCAGTAACCCTCCTGTCGGAGGCTATGGCTACACCTTC. Translation: CASSNPPVGGYGYTF.

This clone was seen only once. This chain uses TRBV5-6 with TRBJ1-6; 9 bases are shared with TRBD1. The germline CDR1 and CDR2 sequences are SGHDT and YYEEEE. Unmatched junction bases numbered 8, after V lost 0 bases and J lost 7 bases. The CDR3 sequence is 17 residues long. The CDR3 is CASSLVSSGQGNSPLHF. CDR3 coding DNA: TGTGCCAGCAGCTTGGTATCGTCGGGACAGGGCAATTCACCCCTCCACTTT.

The rearrangement joins TRBV6-6 to TRBJ2-7, with D tentatively TRBD2 (6 bases). The CDR3 length is 14 residues. V lost 6 bases and J 2 bases, leaving 14 bases between the germline ends. The germline V gene has CDR1 MNHNY and CDR2 SVGAGI (reference sequence). The CDR3 here is CASSPPGLTYEQYF. CDR3 in DNA: TGTGCCAGCAGCCCTCCGGGACTGACCTACGAGCAGTACTTC.

This chain connects TRBV5-1 to TRBJ2-3; D possibly corresponds to TRBD1 (5 bases). CDR3 length: 17 amino acids. V was pared by 0 bases and J by 0 bases, with 14 bases between. From germline, CDR1 is SGHRS and CDR2 YFSETQ. Here the CDR3 DNA reads TGCGCCAGCAGCTTGGAGGGGCCGGCTATAAGCACAGATACGCAGTATTTT. Residues: CASSLEGPAISTDTQYF.

This chain links TRBV30 with TRBJ2-1; 10 bases map to TRBD2. V trimming: 1 base; J trimming: 9 bases; junction bases outside the gene matches: 6. This CDR3 contains 14 residues. Germline values: CDR1 GTSNPN, CDR2 SVGIG (reference sequence). For the CDR3, the DNA is TGTGCCTGGAGTGGAGCTCTAGCGGGGGCTGAGCAGTTCTTC. Protein product: CAWSGALAGAEQFF.

This clone was seen a few times. The chain recombines TRBV25-1 with TRBJ2-7, with 8 bases fitting TRBD1. The CDR3 has 15 amino acids. CDR1 MGHDK and CDR2 SYGVNS come from the germline V gene. The V segment lost 1 base and the J segment 4 bases; nucleotides outside the gene matches: 6. The CDR3 region has the DNA TGTGCCAGCAGTGAATCGACAGGGGAGCAGTACGAGCAGTACTTC. Translation: CASSESTGEQYEQYF.

This chain joins TRBV13 and TRBJ2-7; maybe TRBD1 (6 bases). Looked up from germline, CDR1 is PRHDT and CDR2 is FYEKMQ (reference sequence). The CDR3 covers 14 residues. V lost 5 bases and J lost 4, with 15 bases in between. Here the CDR3 DNA reads TGTGCCAGCAGCCATGGGACAAAGGGGTACGAGCAGTACTTC. Translating gives CASSHGTKGYEQYF.